This T cell receptor beta chain was retrieved from a study of cytomegalovirus exposure and HLA in healthy donors. Study results and limitations: Researchers reported that a few CMV-associated chains were confirmed in vitro as CMV antigen-specific. For most TCR beta V segments, an earlier analysis put the productive rate at about 87% or about 30% of the time.

Both 60 Vbeta primers and 13 Jbeta primers went into the PCR. Clones were read by immunoSEQ multiplex PCR, and TCRdb kept only the in-frame ones, dropping some. The table shows more than 200,000 clones, with 75% to 85% occurring only once. Comment on this clone: Its matching antigen is unknown.

The germline V and J ends were trimmed by 3 bases and 5 bases, with 19 bases remaining between them. In germline, CDR1 is MDHEN, CDR2 SYDVKM. This CDR3 region has 16 residues. This TCR was sampled from a girl aged 10 to 17 in good health and CMV-seronegative. V gene TRBV28 combines with J gene TRBJ1-1; the D gene is possibly TRBD1 (5 bases). The sequenced sample was PBMCs. For the CDR3, the DNA is TGTGCCAGCAGTTTTAGTGCAGGGAGGGTAAAGACTGAAGCTTTCTTT. This gives the protein CASSFSAGRVKTEAFF.